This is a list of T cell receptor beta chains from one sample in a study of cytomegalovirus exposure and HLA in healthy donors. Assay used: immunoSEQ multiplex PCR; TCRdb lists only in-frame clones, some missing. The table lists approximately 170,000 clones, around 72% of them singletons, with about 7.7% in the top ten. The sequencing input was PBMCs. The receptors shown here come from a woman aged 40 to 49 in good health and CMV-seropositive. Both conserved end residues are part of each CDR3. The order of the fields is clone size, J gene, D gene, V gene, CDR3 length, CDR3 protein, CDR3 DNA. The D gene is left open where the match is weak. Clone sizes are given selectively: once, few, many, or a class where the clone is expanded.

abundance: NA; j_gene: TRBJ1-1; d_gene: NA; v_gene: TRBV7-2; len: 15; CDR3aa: CASSRADRRNTEAFF; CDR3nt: TGTGCCAGCAGCCGCGCGGACAGAAGGAACACTGAAGCTTTCTTT
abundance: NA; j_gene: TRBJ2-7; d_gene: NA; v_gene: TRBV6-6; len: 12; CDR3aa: CASSLDSYEQYF; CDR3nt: TGTGCCAGCAGTCTCGACAGTTACGAGCAGTACTTC
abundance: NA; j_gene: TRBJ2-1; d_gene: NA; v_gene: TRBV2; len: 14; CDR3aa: CASSGTGGYNEQFF; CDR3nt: TGTGCCAGCAGTGGAACCGGGGGTTACAATGAGCAGTTCTTC
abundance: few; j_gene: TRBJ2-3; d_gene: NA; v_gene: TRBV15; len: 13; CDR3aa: CATSRDPSDTQYF; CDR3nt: TGTGCCACCAGCAGAGATCCTTCAGATACGCAGTATTTT
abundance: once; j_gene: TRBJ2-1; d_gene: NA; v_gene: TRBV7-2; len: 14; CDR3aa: CASSPTPRWDEQFF; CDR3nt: TGTGCCAGCAGCCCGACTCCCCGATGGGATGAGCAGTTCTTC
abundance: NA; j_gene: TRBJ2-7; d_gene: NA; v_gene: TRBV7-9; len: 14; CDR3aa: CSSSLVDREYEQYF; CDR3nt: TGTTCCAGCAGCTTAGTCGACAGAGAGTACGAGCAGTACTTC
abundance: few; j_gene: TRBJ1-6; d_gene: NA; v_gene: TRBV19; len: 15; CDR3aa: CASSITERRLSPLHF; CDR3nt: TGTGCCAGTAGTATAACGGAGCGCAGACTTTCACCCCTCCACTTT
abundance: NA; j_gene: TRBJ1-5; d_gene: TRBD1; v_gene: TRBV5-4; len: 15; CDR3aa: CASSLGIDRDQPQHF; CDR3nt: TGTGCCAGCAGCTTGGGGATTGACAGGGATCAGCCCCAGCATTTT
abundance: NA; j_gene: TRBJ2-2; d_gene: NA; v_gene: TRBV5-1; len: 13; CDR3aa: CASSEGAPGELFF; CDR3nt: TGCGCCAGCAGCGAAGGGGCCCCCGGGGAGCTGTTTTTT
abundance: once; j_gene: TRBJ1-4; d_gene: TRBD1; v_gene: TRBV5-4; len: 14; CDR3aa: CASSPGTGAEKLFF; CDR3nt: TGTGCCAGCAGTCCCGGGACAGGGGCGGAAAAACTGTTTTTT
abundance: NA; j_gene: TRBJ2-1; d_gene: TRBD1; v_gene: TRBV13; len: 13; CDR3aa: CASSFGTGVGQFF; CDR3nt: TGTGCCAGCAGCTTCGGAACAGGGGTCGGGCAGTTCTTC
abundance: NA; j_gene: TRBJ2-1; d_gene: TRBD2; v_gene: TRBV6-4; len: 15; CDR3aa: CASSQGTSGNNEQFF; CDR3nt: TGTGCCAGCAGTCAAGGGACTAGCGGGAACAATGAGCAGTTCTTC
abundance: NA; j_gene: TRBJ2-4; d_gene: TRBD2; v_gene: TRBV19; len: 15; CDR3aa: CASSIRGGMENIQYF; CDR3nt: TGTGCCAGTAGTATCCGGGGGGGGATGGAAAACATTCAGTACTTC
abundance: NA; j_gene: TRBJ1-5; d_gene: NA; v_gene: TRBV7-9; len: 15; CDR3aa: CSSSLGIGGNQPQHF; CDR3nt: TGTTCCAGCAGCTTAGGAATAGGGGGCAATCAGCCCCAGCATTTT
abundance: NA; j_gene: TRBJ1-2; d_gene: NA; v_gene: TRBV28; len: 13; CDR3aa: CASTLGLRYGYTF; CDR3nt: TGTGCCAGCACTTTGGGGCTGCGCTATGGCTACACCTTC
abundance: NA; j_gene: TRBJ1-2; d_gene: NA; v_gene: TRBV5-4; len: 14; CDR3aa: CASIARGATHGYTF; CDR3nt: TGTGCCAGCATCGCCCGGGGGGCAACTCATGGCTACACCTTC
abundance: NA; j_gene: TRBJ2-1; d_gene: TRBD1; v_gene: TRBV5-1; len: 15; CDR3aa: CASSPRQGADNEQFF; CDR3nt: TGCGCCAGCAGCCCTCGACAGGGGGCGGACAATGAGCAGTTCTTC
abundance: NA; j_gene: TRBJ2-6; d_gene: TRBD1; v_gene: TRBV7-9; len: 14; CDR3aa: CASRKGAGANGLTF; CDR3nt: TGTGCCAGCAGGAAGGGGGCTGGGGCCAACGGCCTGACTTTC
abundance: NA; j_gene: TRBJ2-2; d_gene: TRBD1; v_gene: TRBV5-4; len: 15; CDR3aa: CASSIGQGNTGELFF; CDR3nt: TGTGCCAGCAGCATAGGACAGGGCAACACCGGGGAGCTGTTTTTT
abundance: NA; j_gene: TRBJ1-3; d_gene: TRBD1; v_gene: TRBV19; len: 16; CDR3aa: CASSLTGGDSGNTIYF; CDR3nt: TGTGCCAGTAGTTTGACAGGGGGCGACTCTGGAAACACCATATATTTT
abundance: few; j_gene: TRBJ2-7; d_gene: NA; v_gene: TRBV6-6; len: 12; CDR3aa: CASKEQSYEQYF; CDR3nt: TGTGCCAGCAAGGAACAGTCCTACGAGCAGTACTTC
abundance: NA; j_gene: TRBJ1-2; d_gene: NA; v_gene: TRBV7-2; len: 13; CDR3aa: CASSKGQLGGYTF; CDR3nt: TGTGCCAGCAGCAAGGGACAACTGGGGGGCTACACCTTC
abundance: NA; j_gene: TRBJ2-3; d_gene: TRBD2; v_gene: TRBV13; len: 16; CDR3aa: CASSVGTSGAADTQYF; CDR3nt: TGTGCCAGCAGCGTGGGGACTAGCGGGGCTGCAGATACGCAGTATTTT
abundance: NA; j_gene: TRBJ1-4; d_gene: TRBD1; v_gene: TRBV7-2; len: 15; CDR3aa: CASSLGGQGVLKLFF; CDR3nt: TGTGCCAGCAGCTTAGGGGGACAGGGGGTCTTAAAACTGTTTTTT
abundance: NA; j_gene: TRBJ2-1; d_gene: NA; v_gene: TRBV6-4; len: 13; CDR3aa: CASSDGGVGSLLF; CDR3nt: TGTGCCAGCAGTGACGGAGGGGTGGGTTCTCTCCTCTTC
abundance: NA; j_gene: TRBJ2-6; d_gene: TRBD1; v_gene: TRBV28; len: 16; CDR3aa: CASSPPTGAGANVLTF; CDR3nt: TGTGCCAGCAGTCCACCGACAGGGGCTGGGGCCAACGTCCTGACTTTC
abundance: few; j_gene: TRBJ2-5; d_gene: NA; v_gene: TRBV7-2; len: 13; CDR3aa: CASSLGLQETQYF; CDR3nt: TGTGCCAGCAGCTTAGGTTTACAAGAGACCCAGTACTTC
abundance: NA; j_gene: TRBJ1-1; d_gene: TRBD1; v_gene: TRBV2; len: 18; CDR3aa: CASSVTRQGSLGGTEAFF; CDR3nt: TGTGCCAGCAGTGTGACTCGACAGGGGAGCTTAGGTGGGACTGAAGCTTTCTTT
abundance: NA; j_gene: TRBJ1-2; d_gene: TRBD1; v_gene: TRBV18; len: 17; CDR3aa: CASSPLGQEGWSGGYTF; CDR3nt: TGTGCCAGCTCACCGTTGGGACAGGAGGGTTGGTCTGGTGGCTACACCTTC
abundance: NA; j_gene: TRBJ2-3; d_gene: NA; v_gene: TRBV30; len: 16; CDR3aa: CAWSIRTGLGVGTQYF; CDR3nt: TGTGCCTGGAGTATCCGGACTGGTTTGGGTGTAGGTACGCAGTATTTT
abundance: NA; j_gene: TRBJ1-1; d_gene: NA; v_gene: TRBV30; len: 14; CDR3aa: CAWSVAGWAAEAFF; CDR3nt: TGTGCCTGGAGTGTAGCAGGCTGGGCCGCTGAAGCTTTCTTT
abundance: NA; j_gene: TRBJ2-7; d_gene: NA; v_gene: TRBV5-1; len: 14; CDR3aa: CASSLEGARSGQYF; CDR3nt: TGCGCCAGCAGCTTGGAAGGGGCACGGTCCGGGCAGTACTTC
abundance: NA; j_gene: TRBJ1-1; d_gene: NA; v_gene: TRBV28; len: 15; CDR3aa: CASRGAGTLNTEAFF; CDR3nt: TGTGCCAGCCGTGGCGCCGGGACACTGAACACTGAAGCTTTCTTT
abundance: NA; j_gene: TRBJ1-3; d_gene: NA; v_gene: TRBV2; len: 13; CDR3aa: CASSAGAGNTIYF; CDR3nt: TGTGCCAGCAGTGCAGGGGCCGGAAACACCATATATTTT
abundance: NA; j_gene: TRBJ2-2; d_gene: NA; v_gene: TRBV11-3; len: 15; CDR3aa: CASSYGAGDTGELFF; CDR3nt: TGTGCCAGCAGCTACGGCGCAGGGGACACCGGGGAGCTGTTTTTT
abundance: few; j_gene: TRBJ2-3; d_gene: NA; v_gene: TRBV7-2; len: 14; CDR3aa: CASSYKTGPDTQYF; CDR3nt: TGTGCCAGCAGCTATAAAACAGGGCCCGATACGCAGTATTTT
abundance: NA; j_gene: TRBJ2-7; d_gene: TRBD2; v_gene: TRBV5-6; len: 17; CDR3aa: CASSLALAGGWSYEQYF; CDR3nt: TGTGCCAGCAGCTTGGCATTAGCGGGGGGTTGGTCCTACGAGCAGTACTTC
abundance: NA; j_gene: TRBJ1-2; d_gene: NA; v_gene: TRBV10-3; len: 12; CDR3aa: CAISQVNYGYTF; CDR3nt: TGTGCCATCAGTCAGGTCAACTATGGCTACACCTTC
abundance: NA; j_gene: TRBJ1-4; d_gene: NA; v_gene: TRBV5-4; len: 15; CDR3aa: CASSWGPATNEKLFF; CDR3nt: TGTGCCAGCAGCTGGGGGCCTGCAACTAATGAAAAACTGTTTTTT
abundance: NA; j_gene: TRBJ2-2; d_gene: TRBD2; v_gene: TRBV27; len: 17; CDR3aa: CASSSQIAGGTTGELFF; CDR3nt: TGTGCCAGCAGTTCGCAAATAGCGGGGGGGACCACCGGGGAGCTGTTTTTT
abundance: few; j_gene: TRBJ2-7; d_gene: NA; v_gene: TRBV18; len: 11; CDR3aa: CASSPGYEQYF; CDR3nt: TGTGCCAGCTCACCCGGCTACGAGCAGTACTTC
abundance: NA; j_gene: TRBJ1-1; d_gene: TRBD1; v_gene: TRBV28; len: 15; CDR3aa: CASSPRQGAREEAFF; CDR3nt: TGTGCCAGCAGTCCGAGGCAGGGGGCGAGGGAAGAAGCTTTCTTT
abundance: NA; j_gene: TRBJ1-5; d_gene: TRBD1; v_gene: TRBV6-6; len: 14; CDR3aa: CASSKTGTNQPQHF; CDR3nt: TGTGCCAGCAGCAAGACAGGGACAAATCAGCCCCAGCATTTT
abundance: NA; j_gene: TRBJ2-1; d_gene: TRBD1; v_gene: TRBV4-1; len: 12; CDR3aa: CARQGIYNEQFF; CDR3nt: TGCGCCAGACAGGGGATCTACAATGAGCAGTTCTTC
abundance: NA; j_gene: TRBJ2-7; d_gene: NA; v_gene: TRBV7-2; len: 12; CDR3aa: CASSLKPYEQYF; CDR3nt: TGTGCCAGCAGCTTAAAGCCCTACGAGCAGTACTTC
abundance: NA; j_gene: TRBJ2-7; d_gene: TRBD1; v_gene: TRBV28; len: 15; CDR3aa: CASSARLTGRHEQYF; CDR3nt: TGTGCCAGCAGTGCGCGATTGACAGGGCGCCACGAGCAGTACTTC
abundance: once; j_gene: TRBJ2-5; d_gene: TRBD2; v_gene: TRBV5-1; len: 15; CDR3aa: CASSSGLPVQETQYF; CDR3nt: TGCGCCAGCAGCTCGGGACTACCGGTCCAAGAGACCCAGTACTTC
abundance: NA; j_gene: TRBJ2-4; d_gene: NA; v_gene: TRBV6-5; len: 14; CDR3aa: CASNRGGAKNIQYF; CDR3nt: TGTGCCAGCAACCGTGGAGGAGCCAAAAACATTCAGTACTTC
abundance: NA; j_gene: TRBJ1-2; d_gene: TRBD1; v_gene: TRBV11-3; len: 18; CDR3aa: CASSLAALWTGAIYGYTF; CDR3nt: TGTGCCAGCAGCTTAGCCGCTCTATGGACAGGCGCCATCTATGGCTACACCTTC
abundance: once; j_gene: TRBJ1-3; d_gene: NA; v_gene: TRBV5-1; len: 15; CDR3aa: CASSSTGISGNTIYF; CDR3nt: TGCGCCAGCAGCTCGACGGGGATCTCTGGAAACACCATATATTTT
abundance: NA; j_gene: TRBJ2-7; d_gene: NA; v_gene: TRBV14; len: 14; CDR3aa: CASSQGIGVYEQYF; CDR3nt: TGTGCCAGCAGCCAGGGAATCGGGGTCTACGAGCAGTACTTC
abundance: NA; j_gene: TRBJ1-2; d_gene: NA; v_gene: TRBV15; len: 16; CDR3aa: CATSRDHAQGVHGYTF; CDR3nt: TGTGCCACCAGCAGAGATCACGCACAGGGAGTACATGGCTACACCTTC